This TCR beta chain was found in a study of T cells after yellow fever vaccination (dated by TCRdb to between 2017 and 2020). Concerning the study at large: The SMART-Seq v4 Ultra Low Input RNA kit was used to prepare libraries from fractions with low cell numbers. To follow T-cell clones before and after both primary and booster YFV17D yellow fever vaccination, bulk TCR alpha and beta repertoires underwent longitudinal sequencing. Two healthy male donors, one aged 18 to 30 and one aged 30 to 40 years, were included in the cohort. Blood was collected at multiple timepoints before and after primary and secondary immunization, and bulk PBMC replicates and cell subsets were isolated. Overall study outcomes, separate from this receptor: Compared with the primary T-cell response, the secondary T-cell response was weaker but faster, peaking on day 5 rather than day 15. A small fraction of clonotypes appeared in both the CD4 and CD8 compartments, likely as a result of convergent recombination. Only a couple of donors were included in the study, so the extent to which the findings can be generalized is limited. After the booster, most of the clones that had expanded following primary vaccination were detected again (96% of CD4 and roughly 88% of CD8), which suggests that memory was broadly maintained. Computational filtering was required because FACS-sorted repertoires could contain abundant contaminating clonotypes from the bulk population.

V is clipped by 4 bases and J by 8 bases, and the sequence between their germline boundaries is 20 bases long. Including cysteine and phenylalanine, the CDR3 has 15 amino acids. Only the CDR3 part of the read is kept: 45 bases, read in frame from the first base. CDR1 is given as SGHAT and CDR2 as FQNNGV, both from the germline V gene. TCR cDNA was synthesized by 5'RACE template switching, which introduced a universal primer site and unique molecular identifiers. Priming for cDNA synthesis came from both the TCR alpha and TCR beta constant segments. Library amplification involved two PCR steps, and the second step added sample barcodes and sequencing adapters. Sequencing of libraries was performed on Illumina HiSeq 2500 (2x100 bp) or NovaSeq (2x150 bp). Concerning the study's data processing: Reads were demultiplexed and collapsed into UMI consensus sequences with MIGEC, and V(D)J alignment was performed with MiXCR. Using edgeR on replicate PBMC samples, clonotypes were called vaccine-responding if FDR was below 0.01 and the log2 fold change was above 5 up to day 15. Each bulk clonotype received a CD4 or CD8 identity based on whether the sequenced CD4 or CD8 repertoire contained that clonotype at higher abundance. TCRdb itself trimmed the public reads at Q25 with fastp, ran MiXCR and retained productive beta chains. Entries are consolidated by CDR3 protein sequence, retaining the most common genes and DNA. The V and J calls and clone size are TCRdb's, not the authors'. The sample profile shows 200,000 to 300,000 distinct CDR3 sequences; 6.9% of them were found once. 0.85% of the sample comes from the top ten.

A note on this clonotype: The specificity of this receptor is unknown. No qualities accompany the bases; no much larger clone lies one base away.

This specimen's treatment or condition label, interpreted: live attenuated yellow fever vaccine strain. A standard Ficoll-Paque protocol was used to isolate PBMCs from peripheral blood. CD4 and CD8 T-cell fractions were isolated with Dynabeads CD4 and CD8 positive selection kits. TriZol was used to extract RNA from bulk PBMCs, from CD4 and CD8 fractions, and from dextramer-positive and dextramer-negative fractions. The TCR originated in a man aged 25-45 years who received the YFV17D yellow fever vaccine. The chain couples TRBV11-2 to TRBJ2-5; the best D guess is TRBD2, with 5 bases matching. Sequencing was performed on CD4+ T cells sorted from PBMCs, taken 15 days after the yellow fever booster vaccination. The CDR3 region reads CASSSGGAASGTQYF. At the DNA level, the sequence is TGTGCCAGCAGCTCAGGAGGCGCGGCCAGTGGAACCCAGTACTTC.